One TCR beta chain is described in this entry. As yet, its antigen is unknown. The CDR3 spans 16 residues. After removal of 6 bases from V and 0 bases from J, the junction contained 4 bases not matched to a gene. CDR1 and CDR2 from the germline V gene are KGHSH and LQKENI. This specimen comes from a study of immune evolution from preneoplasia to lung adenocarcinoma. Study summary: HLA loss of heterozygosity: about 7% AIS, about 14% MIA, around 35% ADC, none AAH. Broader study findings: Highest clonality occurred in KRAS-mutant, not EGFR-mutant or double wild-type, nodules. From normal lung to invasive adenocarcinoma, top clone frequencies appeared to decrease.

Each case's diagnosis was confirmed by two pathologists on H&E. The assay was immunoSEQ multiplex PCR, and TCRdb's table has in-frame clones only and misses some. Counted here are some 15,000 clones, about 80% occurring once; the ten biggest clones make up 2.5% to 3.5%. The sample comprised FFPE minimally invasive lung adenocarcinoma tissue. The chain couples TRBV18 to TRBJ1-5; TRBD1 agrees at 11 bases. This receptor was identified in a person aged 60-80 years with lung adenocarcinoma. CDR3: CASSGQGGDSNQPQHF. DNA for the CDR3: TGTGCCAGCTCGGGACAGGGGGGGGATAGCAATCAGCCCCAGCATTTT. The full variable domain, rest sourced from reference TRBV18 and TRBJ1-5, is NAGVMQNPRHLVRRRGQEARLRCSPMKGHSHVYWYRQLPEEGLKFMVYLQKENIIDESGMPKERFSAEFPKEGPSILRIQQVVRGDSAAYFCASSGQGGDSNQPQHFGDGTRLSIL.